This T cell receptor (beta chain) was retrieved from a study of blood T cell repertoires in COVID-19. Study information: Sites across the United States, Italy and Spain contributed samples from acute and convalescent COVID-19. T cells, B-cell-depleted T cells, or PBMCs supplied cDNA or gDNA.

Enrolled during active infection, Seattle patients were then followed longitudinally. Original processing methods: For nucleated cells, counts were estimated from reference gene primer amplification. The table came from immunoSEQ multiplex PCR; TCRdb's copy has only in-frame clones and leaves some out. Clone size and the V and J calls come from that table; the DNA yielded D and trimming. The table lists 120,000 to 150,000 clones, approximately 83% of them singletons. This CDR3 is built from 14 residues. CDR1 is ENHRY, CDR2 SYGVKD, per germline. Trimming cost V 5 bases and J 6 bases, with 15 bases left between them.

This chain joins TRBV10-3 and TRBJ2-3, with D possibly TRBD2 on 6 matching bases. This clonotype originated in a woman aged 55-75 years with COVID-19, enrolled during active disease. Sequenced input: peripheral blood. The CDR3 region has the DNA TGTGCCATCAGTCTGGGGCGGGGAGGCGATACGCAGTATTTT. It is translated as CAISLGRGGDTQYF.